The 2 T cell receptor beta chains below come from one sample, sequenced in a study of cytomegalovirus exposure and HLA in healthy donors. PCR employed 60 Vbeta and 13 Jbeta primers. Repertoires were generated with immunoSEQ multiplex PCR, while TCRdb's copy carries only in-frame clones and drops some. This table has 75,000 to 95,000 clones, around 89% appearing once. Specimen: PBMCs. The receptors were sampled from a man younger than 30 in good health and CMV-seronegative.

This chain links TRBV5-1 with TRBJ1-1; 8 nucleotides align to TRBD1. This CDR3 region has 13 residues. V dropped 4 bases and J dropped 4; count of bases not matched to a gene: 3. Germline loops: CDR1 SGHRS, CDR2 YFSETQ. CDR3 in amino acids: CASSRDRPTEAFF. CDR3 coding DNA: TGCGCCAGCAGCAGGGACAGGCCCACTGAAGCTTTCTTT.

The chain carries TRBV28 and TRBJ1-1, with no clear D. Germline V lookup: CDR1 MDHEN, CDR2 SYDVKM. V was shortened by 4 bases and J by 1 base, with 13 bases between the two germline ends. The CDR3 totals 15 residues. The CDR3 reads CASSYGNLRNTEAFF. The CDR3 region has the DNA TGTGCCAGCAGTTACGGGAACCTTAGGAACACTGAAGCTTTCTTT. Together with reference TRBV28 and TRBJ1-1, the CDR3 gives the full variable domain: DVKVTQSSRYLVKRTGEKVFLECVQDMDHENMFWYRQDPGLGLRLIYFSYDVKMKEKGDIPEGYSVSREKKERFSLILESASTNQTSMYLCASSYGNLRNTEAFFGQGTRLTVV.